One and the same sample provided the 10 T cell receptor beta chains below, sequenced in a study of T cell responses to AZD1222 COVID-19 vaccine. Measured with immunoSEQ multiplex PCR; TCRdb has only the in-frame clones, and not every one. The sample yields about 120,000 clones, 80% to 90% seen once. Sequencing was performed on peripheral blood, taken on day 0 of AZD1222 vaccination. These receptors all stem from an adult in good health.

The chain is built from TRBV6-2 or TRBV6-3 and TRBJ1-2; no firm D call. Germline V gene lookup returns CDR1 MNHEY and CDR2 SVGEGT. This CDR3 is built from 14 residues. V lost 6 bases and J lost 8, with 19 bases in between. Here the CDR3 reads CASSPSGRAKGYTF. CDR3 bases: TGTGCCAGCAGCCCATCGGGGAGGGCGAAAGGCTACACCTTC.

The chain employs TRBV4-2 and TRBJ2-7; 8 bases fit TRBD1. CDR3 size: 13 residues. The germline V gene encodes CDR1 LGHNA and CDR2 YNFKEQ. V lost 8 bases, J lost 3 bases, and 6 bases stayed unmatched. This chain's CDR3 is CASAQQGDYEQYF. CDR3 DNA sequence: TGTGCCAGCGCCCAACAGGGGGACTACGAGCAGTACTTC.

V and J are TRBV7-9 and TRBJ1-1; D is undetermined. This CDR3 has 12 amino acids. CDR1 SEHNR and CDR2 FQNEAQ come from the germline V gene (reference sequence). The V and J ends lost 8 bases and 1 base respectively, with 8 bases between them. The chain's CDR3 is CASARTNTEAFF. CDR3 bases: TGTGCCAGCGCGAGGACGAACACTGAAGCTTTCTTT.

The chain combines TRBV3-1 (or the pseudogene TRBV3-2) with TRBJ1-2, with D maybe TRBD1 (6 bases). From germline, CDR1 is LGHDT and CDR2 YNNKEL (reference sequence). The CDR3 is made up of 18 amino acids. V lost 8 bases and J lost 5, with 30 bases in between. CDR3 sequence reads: CASLMLPGHHLKWYGYTF. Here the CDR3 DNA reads TGTGCCAGCCTAATGCTCCCGGGACACCACCTGAAATGGTATGGCTACACCTTC.

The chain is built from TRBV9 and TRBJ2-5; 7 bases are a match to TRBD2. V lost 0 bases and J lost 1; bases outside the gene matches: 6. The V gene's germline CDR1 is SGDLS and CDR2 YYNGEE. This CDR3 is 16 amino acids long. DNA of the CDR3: TGTGCCAGCAGCGTAGTTCCGGGGGGATTCCAAGAGACCCAGTACTTC. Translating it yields CASSVVPGGFQETQYF.

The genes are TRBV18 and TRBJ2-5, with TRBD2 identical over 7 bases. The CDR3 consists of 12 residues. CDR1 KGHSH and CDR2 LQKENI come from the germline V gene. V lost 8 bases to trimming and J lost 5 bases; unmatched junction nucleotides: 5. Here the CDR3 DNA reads TGTGCCAGCACGACTAGCCGGGAGACCCAGTACTTC. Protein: CASTTSRETQYF.

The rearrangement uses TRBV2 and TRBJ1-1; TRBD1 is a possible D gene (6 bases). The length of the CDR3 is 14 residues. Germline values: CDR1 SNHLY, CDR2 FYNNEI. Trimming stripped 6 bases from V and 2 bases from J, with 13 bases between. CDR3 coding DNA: TGTGCCAGCAGCGTAGGACAGATTAACACTGAAGCTTTCTTT. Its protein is CASSVGQINTEAFF.

The CDR3 spells CAISEQGGPQETQYF. The CDR3 nucleotides are TGTGCCATCAGTGAGCAGGGGGGGCCCCAAGAGACCCAGTACTTC. The rearrangement links TRBV10-3 to TRBJ2-5; D assignment may be TRBD1 or TRBD2 (7 bases each). This CDR3 region has 15 residues. CDR1 is ENHRY, CDR2 SYGVKD, per germline. V was trimmed by 2 bases and J by 1 base, leaving 11 bases between them.

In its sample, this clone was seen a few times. CDR3 loop: CASSVRTGDGYTF. Here the CDR3 DNA reads TGTGCCAGCAGCGTCCGGACAGGGGACGGCTACACCTTC. The chain joins TRBV9 to TRBJ1-2; 9 nucleotides line up with TRBD1. Germline lookup yields CDR1 SGDLS and CDR2 YYNGEE. Trimming removed 2 bases from V and 8 bases from J; junction bases left unmatched: 4. This CDR3 is built from 13 residues.

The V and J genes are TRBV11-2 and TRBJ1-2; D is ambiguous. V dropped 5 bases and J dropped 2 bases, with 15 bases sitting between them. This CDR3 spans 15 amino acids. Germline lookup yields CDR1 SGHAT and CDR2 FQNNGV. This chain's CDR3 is CASSTRLSPNYGYTF. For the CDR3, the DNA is TGTGCCAGCAGCACCCGGCTCTCCCCGAACTATGGCTACACCTTC.